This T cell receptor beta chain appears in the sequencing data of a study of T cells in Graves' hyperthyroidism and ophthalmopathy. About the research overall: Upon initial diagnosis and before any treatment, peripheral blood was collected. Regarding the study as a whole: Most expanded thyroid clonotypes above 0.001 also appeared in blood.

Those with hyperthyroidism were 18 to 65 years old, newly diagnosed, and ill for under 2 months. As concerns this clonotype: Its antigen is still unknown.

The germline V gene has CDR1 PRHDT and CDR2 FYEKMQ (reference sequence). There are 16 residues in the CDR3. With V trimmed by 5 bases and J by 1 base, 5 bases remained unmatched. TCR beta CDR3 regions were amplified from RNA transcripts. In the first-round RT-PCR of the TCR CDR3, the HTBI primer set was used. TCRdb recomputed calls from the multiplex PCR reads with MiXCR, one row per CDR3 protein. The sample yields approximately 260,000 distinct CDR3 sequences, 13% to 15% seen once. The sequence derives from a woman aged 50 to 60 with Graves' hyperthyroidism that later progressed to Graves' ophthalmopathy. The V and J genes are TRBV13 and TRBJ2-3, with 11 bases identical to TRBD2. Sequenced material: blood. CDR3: CASSVLAGGGTDTQYF. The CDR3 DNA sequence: TGTGCCAGCAGCGTCTTAGCGGGAGGGGGCACAGATACGCAGTATTTT.